This T cell receptor (beta chain) originates from a study of response to subunit inactivated influenza vaccine. TCRdb re-called the RT-PCR reads with MiXCR, one entry per CDR3 protein. The sample yields approximately 500,000 distinct CDR3 sequences, approximately 20% seen once. This CDR3 is 14 amino acids long. CDR1 and CDR2 (germline): LNHDA, SQIVND (reference sequence). The V and J ends lost 6 bases and 5 bases, in that order; junction bases with no gene match: 5. The same data also went into a second study, on T cells expressing NK-cell markers. This second study notes: In generating TCR beta cDNA, 5'RACE template switching with UMIs was used.

This chain joins TRBV19 and TRBJ2-7, with 12 bases matching TRBD2. The TCR sequence derives from a man aged 50 to 60 who received an inactivated influenza vaccine. Specimen: CD4+ T cells sorted from PBMCs, collected approximately 12 days after vaccination. The CDR3 bases are TGTGCCAGTAGAAGGACTAGCGGGATCGACGAGCAGTACTTC. Translating gives CASRRTSGIDEQYF.